The next 17 T cell receptor beta chains were all read from a single sample in a study of Graves' ophthalmopathy and Graves' hyperthyroidism (dated by TCRdb to the late 2010s). Sequencing used an Illumina HiSeq 2000. For repertoire sequencing, the TCR beta CDR3 regions were amplified from RNA transcripts. The first round of RT-PCR was done with HTBI primers and the Qiagen OneStep RT-PCR kit, and was followed by a second round of multiplex PCR, then size selection and purification. TCRdb reanalyzed the raw reads on its own, using fastp at Q25 for trimming and MiXCR for clone calling, and kept in-frame beta chains. Under each unique CDR3 protein, matching rows form one entry showing the most common genes and DNA. The sample table shows 1 million to 1.3 million distinct CDR3 sequences, and around a third are seen once. In total, the top ten clones hold over 8.5% of the sample. Sequencing was performed on peripheral blood or thyroid tissue (not recorded which). The receptors were sampled from an adult man with Graves' hyperthyroidism.

This chain uses TRBV7-2 with TRBJ2-5; the D gene is possibly TRBD1 (7 bases). Trimming removed 2 bases from V and 0 bases from J, with 13 bases in between. The CDR3 spans 16 residues. The V gene's germline CDR1 is SGHTA and CDR2 FQGNSA. CDR3 amino acids: CASSLPGGTDQETQYF. The CDR3 region has the DNA TGTGCCAGCAGCTTACCAGGGGGGACGGACCAAGAGACCCAGTACTTC.

There are a few counts of this clonotype. V gene TRBV28 combines with J gene TRBJ1-4; 8 nucleotides line up with TRBD1. V gave up 7 bases and J gave up 10 bases; unmatched junction bases: 14. The CDR3 consists of 15 residues. Germline-derived CDR1 and CDR2 are MDHEN and SYDVKM. In DNA, the CDR3 is TGTGCCAGCACTACCTCCGACAGGGGCCGGGGAAAACTGTTTTTT. Translation gives CASTTSDRGRGKLFF. Full variable domain (outside the CDR3, taken from reference TRBV28 and TRBJ1-4): DVKVTQSSRYLVKRTGEKVFLECVQDMDHENMFWYRQDPGLGLRLIYFSYDVKMKEKGDIPEGYSVSREKKERFSLILESASTNQTSMYLCASTTSDRGRGKLFFGSGTQLSVL.

This clonotype occurred many times. This chain uses TRBV7-8 with TRBJ1-1; TRBD1 is a possible D gene (6 bases). CDR3 length: 14 residues. Deletions cut 5 bases from V and 0 bases from J, with 10 bases between. Germline loops: CDR1 SGHVS, CDR2 FQNEAQ. The CDR3 spells CASSHRVMNTEAFF. The CDR3 DNA follows: TGTGCCAGCAGCCACAGGGTCATGAACACTGAAGCTTTCTTT.

This clonotype was counted many times. CDR3 in amino acids: CASSPQAGDSYEQYF. For the CDR3, the DNA is TGTGCCAGCAGCCCGCAAGCGGGAGATTCCTACGAGCAGTACTTC. The gene calls are TRBV7-8 and TRBJ2-7, with TRBD2 matching over 8 bases. This CDR3 spans 15 amino acids. The junction had 7 bases not matched to a gene; V was cut back by 5 bases and J by 1 base. Germline V gene data show CDR1 as SGHVS and CDR2 as FQNEAQ. The whole variable domain, filled in from reference TRBV7-8 and TRBJ2-7, reads GAGVSQSPRYKVAKRGQDVALRCDPISGHVSLFWYQQALGQGPEFLTYFQNEAQLDKSGLPSDRFFAERPEGSVSTLKIQRTQQEDSAVYLCASSPQAGDSYEQYFGPGTRLTVT.

This clonotype has only a few counts. The chain employs TRBV6-5 and TRBJ1-4; D remains ambiguous. Germline V gene lookup returns CDR1 MNHEY and CDR2 SVGAGI. The CDR3 is 15 residues long. Trimming pared 6 bases from V and 0 bases from J, leaving 11 bases between. The chain's CDR3 is CASRFLRATNEKLFF. The DNA of the CDR3 is TGTGCCAGCAGGTTTTTGAGGGCAACTAATGAAAAACTGTTTTTT.

The table lists this clonotype with many counts. The V gene is TRBV7-8, the J gene TRBJ1-1, with D uncertain. The CDR3 consists of 13 residues. Germline V gene sequence: CDR1 SGHVS, CDR2 FQNEAQ. V gave up 5 bases and J gave up 7 bases, with 14 bases separating them. The CDR3 region is CASSPLRAREAFF. The CDR3 DNA sequence: TGTGCCAGCAGCCCCTTGCGGGCACGTGAAGCTTTCTTT.

This clonotype turned up a few times. The chain joins TRBV9 to TRBJ1-4; 11 bases are shared with TRBD1. V was pared by 4 bases and J by 7 bases, with 9 bases of the junction left unmatched. This CDR3 region has 16 residues. Germline V gene sequence: CDR1 SGDLS, CDR2 YYNGEE. The CDR3 DNA follows: TGTGCCAGCAGCCCCGACGTGGGGACAGGGGGTGAAAAACTGTTTTTT. Protein: CASSPDVGTGGEKLFF. Drawing the rest from reference TRBV9 and TRBJ1-4, the complete variable domain is DSGVTQTPKHLITATGQRVTLRCSPRSGDLSVYWYQQSLDQGLQFLIQYYNGEERAKGNILERFSAQQFPDLHSELNLSSLELGDSALYFCASSPDVGTGGEKLFFGSGTQLSVL.

There are a few counts of this clonotype. The CDR3 loop is CSVAGSSGTGELFF. CDR3 sequence (DNA): TGCAGCGTAGCCGGGTCTAGCGGCACCGGGGAGCTGTTTTTT. The genes are TRBV29-1 and TRBJ2-2, with 7 bases matching TRBD2. V gave up 6 bases and J gave up 4 bases; unmatched junction bases: 8. The CDR3 length is 14 residues. Germline assignment: CDR1 SQVTM and CDR2 ANQGSEA.

This clonotype was detected ten times or more. This chain joins TRBV10-3 and TRBJ1-2; D is ambiguous. Germline V CDR1 and CDR2: ENHRY, SYGVKD. The CDR3 length is 15 residues. Trimming pared 9 bases from V and 3 bases from J, leaving 20 bases between. CDR3 region: CAITQQIPSDYGYTF. The CDR3 DNA is TGTGCCATAACCCAGCAGATCCCGAGTGACTATGGCTACACCTTC.

The J gene is TRBJ2-7, the V gene TRBV7-2, with 7 bases matching TRBD1. The CDR3 is made up of 13 amino acids. Trimming took 3 bases from V and 8 from J; bases not matched to a gene: 7. CDR1 and CDR2 (germline): SGHTA, FQGNSA. The chain's CDR3 is CASSLGQLRQQYF. CDR3 nucleotides: TGTGCCAGCAGCTTGGGACAGCTTAGGCAGCAGTACTTC.

This clonotype was found many times. This chain uses TRBV7-8 with TRBJ2-2; 7 bases match TRBD1. The V gene's germline CDR1 is SGHVS and CDR2 FQNEAQ. The CDR3 runs to 16 residues. J was trimmed by 5 bases and V by 1 base; bases with no gene match: 7. In DNA, the CDR3 is TGTGCCAGCAGCTTAGTTCGGGACAGCTCTACCGGGGAGCTGTTTTTT. It is translated as CASSLVRDSSTGELFF.

Only a few counts were recorded for this clonotype. The chain employs TRBV10-3 and TRBJ2-7; tentatively, D is TRBD2 (5 bases). CDR1 and CDR2 from the germline V gene are ENHRY and SYGVKD. CDR3 length: 12 amino acids. Trimming took off 11 bases at V and 3 bases at J, with 14 bases between the two ends. CDR3 amino acids: CAAEGGGYEQYF. Here the CDR3 DNA reads TGTGCCGCCGAGGGCGGAGGCTACGAGCAGTACTTC.

The chain couples TRBV7-9 to TRBJ1-2, with D possibly matching TRBD1 (5 bases). CDR1 is SEHNR, CDR2 FQNEAQ, per germline (reference sequence). The ends were cut back, 4 bases at V and 8 bases at J, with 17 bases in the middle. The CDR3 totals 14 residues. The CDR3 reads CASSSRRDLGGYTF. The CDR3, as DNA: TGTGCCAGCAGCTCACGACGGGACTTGGGGGGCTACACCTTC.

This chain links TRBV10-3 with TRBJ2-5; D is tentatively TRBD1 or TRBD2 (6 bases each). The germline V and J ends were trimmed by 3 bases and 5 bases, with 22 bases remaining between them. CDR1 is ENHRY, CDR2 SYGVKD, per germline. This CDR3 region has 17 residues. CDR3 sequence (DNA): TGTGCCATCAGTGACAGAGATAGACAGCAGGGGACTGAGACCCAGTACTTC. This sequence encodes CAISDRDRQQGTETQYF.

This clonotype was seen a single time. The CDR3 is CSARDRGGVSYEQYF. CDR3 DNA: TGCAGTGCTAGAGATCGGGGAGGGGTTAGCTACGAGCAGTACTTC. The chain recombines TRBV20-1 with TRBJ2-7, with 7 bases identical to TRBD2. The CDR3 sequence is 15 residues long. After removal of 0 bases from V and 3 bases from J, the junction contained 8 bases not matched to a gene. Germline V gene sequence: CDR1 DFQATT, CDR2 SNEGSKA (reference sequence).

This clonotype was recorded a few times. V and J are TRBV27 and TRBJ1-2; tentatively, D is TRBD1 (5 bases). Trimming removed 5 bases at V and 8 bases at J, with 15 bases between. The germline V gene encodes CDR1 MNHEY and CDR2 SMNVEV (reference sequence). The CDR3 extends over 13 amino acids. CDR3 region: CASSSQGLAGYTF. CDR3 nucleotide sequence: TGTGCCAGCAGTAGTCAGGGACTGGCGGGCTACACCTTC.

The table lists this clonotype with many counts. The chain combines TRBV7-2 with TRBJ2-7; 9 bases fit TRBD1. Germline V gene sequence: CDR1 SGHTA, CDR2 FQGNSA. The CDR3 covers 18 residues. V lost 1 base to trimming and J lost 2 bases; unmatched junction nucleotides: 12. The CDR3 DNA sequence: TGTGCCAGCAGCTTAGGGGAAATCCGGGACAGGGACACCTACGAGCAGTACTTC. It is translated as CASSLGEIRDRDTYEQYF.